The 11 T cell receptor beta chains given below trace back to one sample, sequenced in a study of T cells after yellow fever vaccination. TCRdb itself ran the 5' RACE reads through MiXCR, one entry per CDR3 protein. The table lists 180,000 or so distinct CDR3 sequences, 11% of them singletons. The starting material was CD8+ T cells sorted from PBMCs, obtained 15 days after the yellow fever booster vaccination. These receptors were collected from a man in his late teens or twenties who received the YFV17D yellow fever vaccine.

The chain carries TRBV4-1 and TRBJ2-2; 8 positions agree with TRBD1. Looked up from germline, CDR1 is MGHRA and CDR2 is YSYEKL. The J segment lost 1 base and the V segment lost 2 bases, leaving 3 bases of the junction unmatched. The CDR3 length is 16 residues. CDR3 amino acids: CASSQIGQGNTGELFF. The CDR3 bases are TGCGCCAGCAGCCAAATTGGACAGGGGAACACCGGGGAGCTGTTTTTT.

The chain is built from TRBV6-6 and TRBJ2-3; D not resolved. The CDR3 runs to 12 residues. Germline lookup yields CDR1 MNHNY and CDR2 SVGAGI (reference sequence). Trimming removed 4 bases from V and 1 base from J, with 3 bases in between. The CDR3 sequence: CASSSGTDTQYF. The CDR3, as DNA: TGTGCCAGCAGTTCCGGCACAGATACGCAGTATTTT.

Of note for this clonotype: Since the CDR3 does not end with the conserved phenylalanine or tryptophan, this likely comes from a read error. The chain's CDR3 is CASSSAGGGTQYL. The CDR3 DNA sequence: TGTGCCAGCAGTTCGGCCGGTGGTGGGACCCAGTACCTC. This chain connects TRBV6-2 or TRBV6-3 to TRBJ2-5; D ambiguous. Trimming cost V 4 bases and J 7 bases, with 13 bases left between them. The germline V gene encodes CDR1 MNHEY and CDR2 SVGEGT. The CDR3 loop spans 13 amino acids.

In its sample, this clonotype was seen a few times. The CDR3 DNA reads as TGCGCCAGCAGCTGGAGAAGGGGACAGGGAGTGAACACTGAAGCTTTCTTT. Translation: CASSWRRGQGVNTEAFF. The rearrangement links TRBV5-1 to TRBJ1-1; the match to TRBD1 covers 9 bases. V was pared by 3 bases and J by 0 bases, with 9 bases of the junction left unmatched. The CDR3 has 17 amino acids. Per the germline V gene, CDR1 is SGHRS and CDR2 is YFSETQ.

This clonotype was picked up a small number of times. The chain carries TRBV4-1 and TRBJ2-6; 7 nucleotides agree with TRBD1. The CDR3 extends over 15 amino acids. Per the germline V gene, CDR1 is MGHRA and CDR2 is YSYEKL. V was pared by 3 bases and J by 7 bases, with 6 bases of the junction left unmatched. The CDR3 DNA sequence: TGCGCCAGCAGCCACGGCAGGGGGAGTGCCAACGTCCTGACTTTC. It translates to CASSHGRGSANVLTF.

V is TRBV12-3 or TRBV12-4 and J is TRBJ2-1; 8 bases align to TRBD1. CDR3 length: 14 amino acids. The junction had 1 base not matched to a gene; V was cut back by 5 bases and J by 1 base. CDR3 DNA sequence: TGTGCCAGCAGTCGACAGGGGTCCTACAATGAGCAGTTCTTC. This sequence encodes CASSRQGSYNEQFF.

This clonotype was observed a few times. This chain uses TRBV6-4 with TRBJ2-1; either TRBD1 or TRBD2 may fit D (5 bases each). The ends were cut back, 0 bases at V and 8 bases at J, with 14 bases in the middle. Germline assignment: CDR1 MRHNA and CDR2 SNTAGT. CDR3 length equals 15 residues. CDR3 in amino acids: CASSDSGVAPDEQFF. In DNA, the CDR3 is TGTGCCAGCAGTGACTCGGGGGTAGCCCCTGATGAGCAGTTCTTC.

The chain has TRBV15 and TRBJ2-5, with unresolved D. V dropped 1 base and J dropped 5 bases, with 11 bases sitting between them. Germline V gene lookup returns CDR1 LNHNV and CDR2 YYDKDF (reference sequence). CDR3 length: 14 amino acids. The CDR3 DNA follows: TGTGCCACCAGCAGAGTCCGGGTACGGGAGACCCAGTACTTC. Translating gives CATSRVRVRETQYF.

This clonotype was detected a few times. The V call is TRBV4-1, the J call TRBJ2-5, with 8 positions matching TRBD2. Trimming at V came to 3 bases and at J to 2 bases, leaving 2 bases not matched to a gene. CDR3 length: 14 amino acids. Germline lookup yields CDR1 MGHRA and CDR2 YSYEKL. The CDR3 DNA reads as TGCGCCAGCAGCCAGGGACTAGATCAAGAGACCCAGTACTTC. It yields the protein CASSQGLDQETQYF.

This clonotype has at least ten counts. As DNA, the CDR3 is TGTGCCAGCAGTTTTGAGGCGTACAATGAGCAGTTCTTC. Protein sequence: CASSFEAYNEQFF. The chain carries TRBV27 and TRBJ2-1; D not resolved. The CDR3 has 13 amino acids. Germline V gene sequence: CDR1 MNHEY, CDR2 SMNVEV (reference sequence). V was clipped by 3 bases and J by 4 bases, with 7 bases between them.

The CDR3 region is CASSQVALQGLADTQYF. The CDR3 coding sequence is TGCGCCAGCAGCCAAGTGGCCCTACAGGGGCTGGCGGATACGCAGTATTTT. V is TRBV4-1 and J is TRBJ2-3, with TRBD1 matching over 7 bases. Germline V gene lookup returns CDR1 MGHRA and CDR2 YSYEKL. The CDR3 length is 17 residues. V lost 1 base, J lost 6 bases, and 13 bases stayed unmatched.